This T cell receptor (beta chain) was profiled in a study of blood T cells in healthy people across ages. At the level of the study: About one barcoded beta molecule per two T cells was captured by template switching.

As for this clonotype: What it recognizes is unknown.

Overall study results and limits: Fewer expanded clones and more diversity marked long-lived versus aged donors.

The donors, aged roughly 6 to 95, were healthy Caucasians from Russia. V lost 0 bases to trimming and J lost 5 bases, with 11 bases between them. The CDR3 has 14 amino acids. Germline loops: CDR1 LNHNV, CDR2 YYDKDF (reference sequence). It was with a sample-barcoded 5' primer and a J-beta primer mix that a second PCR of about 6 to 12 cycles was run. TCRdb processed the 5' RACE reads anew with MiXCR; each CDR3 protein has one entry. The sample holds around 710,000 distinct CDR3 sequences, around 40% seen once. This receptor was taken from a woman aged 55-70 years in good health. The source material was blood. The chain recombines TRBV15 with TRBJ2-7; TRBD1 might be the D (5 bases). DNA for the CDR3: TGTGCCACCAGCAGAGAGGACACTTTGGACGAGCAGTACTTC. The encoded protein is CATSREDTLDEQYF.